This T cell receptor (beta chain) appears in the sequencing data of a study of blood T cell repertoires in COVID-19. This CDR3 region has 15 residues. V dropped 4 bases and J dropped 5 bases, with 14 bases sitting between them. Germline CDR1 and CDR2: SEHNR and FQNEAQ (reference sequence). Authors' processing steps: Estimated nucleated cell counts came from reference gene primer amplification. TCRdb keeps only in-frame clones here, not all; method: immunoSEQ multiplex PCR. The V and J calls and clone size are taken from that table; D and trimming were inferred from the DNA. The table includes roughly 260,000 clones, 88% detected once.

J is TRBJ2-2 and V is TRBV7-9; the D gene is possibly TRBD2 (6 bases). This clonotype originated in a man in his fifties or sixties who had recovered from COVID-19. Sequencing used peripheral blood. CDR3 sequence (DNA): TGTGCCAGCAGCTCTACGGGGGTAGGGACCGGGGAGCTGTTTTTT. It codes for CASSSTGVGTGELFF.